The next 31 T cell receptor beta chains were all read from a single sample in a study of blood T cell repertoires in COVID-19. Profiled with immunoSEQ multiplex PCR; TCRdb holds only in-frame clones, not every one. The sample includes 250,000 to 350,000 clones, over 75% of them seen just once. Material: PBMCs or T cells enriched from blood (not recorded which). The receptor source for this set is a woman aged 30 to 39 who had recovered from COVID-19.

The rearrangement uses TRBV15 and TRBJ2-1; D might be TRBD1 (6 bases). CDR3 length: 17 residues. Trimming cost V 5 bases and J 4 bases, with 21 bases left between them. The germline V gene encodes CDR1 LNHNV and CDR2 YYDKDF (reference sequence). The CDR3 bases are TGTGCCACCAGCTCCATGGGGGCAAGGGCCGGGTACAATGAGCAGTTCTTC. It yields the protein CATSSMGARAGYNEQFF.

V is TRBV20-1 and J is TRBJ1-2; D perhaps matches TRBD1 (5 bases). Per the germline V gene, CDR1 is DFQATT and CDR2 is SNEGSKA (reference sequence). This CDR3 has 11 residues. Trimming stripped 6 bases from V and 6 bases from J, with 11 bases between. DNA for the CDR3: TGCAGTGCCAACGGGGGGGATGGCTACACCTTC. Protein: CSANGGDGYTF.

The CDR3 coding sequence is TGTGCCAGCAGGATCTATAGCAATCAGCCCCAGCATTTT. As protein: CASRIYSNQPQHF. The chain joins TRBV28 to TRBJ1-5; no clear D gene. Trimming cost V 6 bases and J 0 bases, with 6 bases left between them. The germline V gene encodes CDR1 MDHEN and CDR2 SYDVKM. This CDR3 region has 13 residues.

This rearrangement joins TRBV5-1 to TRBJ2-5, with 8 bases lining up with TRBD2. V shed 5 bases, J shed 4 bases, and the junction held 7 bases outside the gene matches. The germline CDR1 and CDR2 sequences are SGHRS and YFSETQ. The CDR3 is 14 amino acids. The DNA of the CDR3 is TGCGCCAGCAGAGGATCTCTAGCGGGAGAGACCCAGTACTTC. This gives the protein CASRGSLAGETQYF.

The chain links TRBV3-1 (or the pseudogene TRBV3-2) to TRBJ2-1, with unresolved D. This CDR3 has 11 residues. The germline V gene has CDR1 LGHDT and CDR2 YNNKEL (reference sequence). Between the trimmed V and J ends, which lost 3 bases and 9 bases, there was a span of 6 bases. CDR3: CASSQRSEQFF. DNA for the CDR3: TGTGCCAGCAGCCAGAGGAGTGAGCAGTTCTTC.

This chain connects TRBV24-1 to TRBJ1-2, with D tentatively TRBD1 (5 bases). Germline V gene data show CDR1 as KGHDR and CDR2 as SFDVKD. The CDR3 totals 16 residues. Trimming cost V 0 bases and J 6 bases, with 16 bases left between them. CDR3 coding DNA: TGTGCCACCAGTGATTTGGGGGCGGACATAAAGCATGGCTACACCTTC. Residues: CATSDLGADIKHGYTF.

The V gene is TRBV7-3, the J gene TRBJ2-3; no definite D call. The CDR3 is made up of 14 amino acids. The V and J ends lost 4 bases and 3 bases respectively, with 11 bases between them. Germline V gene data show CDR1 as SGHTA and CDR2 as FQGTGA. In DNA form, the CDR3 reads TGTGCCAGCAGCTCCTATTCCCCGACAGATACGCAGTATTTT. Its protein product is CASSSYSPTDTQYF.

The chain is built from TRBV4-1 and TRBJ2-7; 7 bases line up with TRBD2. Germline V CDR1 and CDR2: MGHRA, YSYEKL. This CDR3 comprises 16 residues. J was trimmed by 3 bases and V by 0 bases; bases with no gene match: 8. In DNA form, the CDR3 reads TGCGCCAGCAGCCAAGATCAGGCTAGCGGTAGCTACGAGCAGTACTTC. Translation gives CASSQDQASGSYEQYF.

This chain uses TRBV11-3 with TRBJ2-3; 9 bases match TRBD1. This CDR3 region has 20 residues. Losses at the gene ends were 3 bases for V and 4 bases for J; bases not matched to a gene: 20. Germline V gene lookup returns CDR1 SGHNT and CDR2 YENEEA. CDR3 in amino acids: CASSLGARDRAPVRPDTQYF. For the CDR3, the DNA is TGTGCCAGCAGCTTGGGCGCGAGGGACAGGGCCCCCGTGCGTCCAGATACGCAGTATTTT.

This clone occurred once. The rearrangement links TRBV10-3 to TRBJ1-1, with 9 positions matching TRBD1. The CDR3 length is 13 residues. Germline loops: CDR1 ENHRY, CDR2 SYGVKD. The V segment lost 5 bases and the J segment 5 bases; nucleotides outside the gene matches: 3. This CDR3 reads CAISFDRGTEAFF. As DNA, the CDR3 is TGTGCCATCAGTTTTGACAGGGGGACTGAAGCTTTCTTT.

The chain is built from TRBV18 and TRBJ1-5; no reliable D call. V lost 2 bases, J lost 4 bases, and 15 bases lay in between. The germline V gene has CDR1 KGHSH and CDR2 LQKENI. The CDR3 length is 16 residues. The chain's CDR3 is CASSPTVSSMNQPQHF. In nucleotides, the CDR3 is TGTGCCAGCTCACCAACGGTATCAAGTATGAATCAGCCCCAGCATTTT.

This chain links TRBV7-8 with TRBJ2-1; maybe TRBD2 (6 bases). Germline V gives CDR1 SGHVS, CDR2 FQNEAQ. The CDR3 extends over 17 amino acids. Trimming took off 5 bases at V and 9 bases at J, with 26 bases between the two ends. This CDR3 reads CASSMGLGGGSGGEQFF. In DNA form, the CDR3 reads TGTGCCAGCAGCATGGGACTTGGGGGAGGATCGGGCGGTGAGCAGTTCTTC. Based on the CDR3 plus reference TRBV7-8 and TRBJ2-1, the full variable domain is GAGVSQSPRYKVAKRGQDVALRCDPISGHVSLFWYQQALGQGPEFLTYFQNEAQLDKSGLPSDRFFAERPEGSVSTLKIQRTQQEDSAVYLCASSMGLGGGSGGEQFFGPGTRLTVL.

The rearrangement uses TRBV2 and TRBJ1-6; 10 bases line up with TRBD1. J gave up 9 bases and V 4 bases, and 3 bases lay outside the gene matches. The CDR3 loop spans 14 amino acids. CDR1 and CDR2 from the germline V gene are SNHLY and FYNNEI. The CDR3 reads CASSGTGGASPLHF. The CDR3 DNA is TGTGCCAGCAGTGGGACAGGGGGTGCTTCACCCCTCCACTTT.

This sequence joins TRBV6-5 and TRBJ2-7; no firm D call. From germline, CDR1 is MNHEY and CDR2 SVGAGI. Trimming took off 0 bases at V and 4 bases at J, with 13 bases between the two ends. CDR3 length: 15 amino acids. The CDR3 protein is CASSYSTPSGYEQYF. CDR3 nucleotides: TGTGCCAGCAGTTACTCGACCCCTAGTGGGTACGAGCAGTACTTC.

Regarding this clone: The same CDR3 also results from other DNA sequences found in this sample. This chain uses TRBV27 with TRBJ1-1; 11 positions match TRBD1. With 4 bases clipped from V and 2 bases from J, the junction kept 3 bases outside the gene matches. Germline V lookup: CDR1 MNHEY, CDR2 SMNVEV (reference sequence). This CDR3 is built from 15 residues. DNA of the CDR3: TGTGCCAGCAGTTCGGGGACAGGGGGAAACACTGAAGCTTTCTTT. Translation gives CASSSGTGGNTEAFF.

This clone has a handful of counts. This chain uses TRBV5-1 with TRBJ2-4, with TRBD1 as a possible D gene (6 bases). There are 19 residues in the CDR3. Germline V gene data show CDR1 as SGHRS and CDR2 as YFSETQ. Between the trimmed V and J ends, which lost 7 bases and 0 bases, there was a span of 26 bases. For the CDR3, the DNA is TGCGCCAGCTCCCCGGTTGGGGGCATCGGAAATTTAGCCAAAAACATTCAGTACTTC. This codes for CASSPVGGIGNLAKNIQYF.

The chain recombines TRBV2 with TRBJ2-1; the match to TRBD2 covers 13 bases. V lost 0 bases and J lost 6; bases outside the gene matches: 17. The CDR3 loop spans 21 amino acids. Germline CDR1 is SNHLY and CDR2 is FYNNEI. Written as DNA, the CDR3 is TGTGCCAGCAGTGAAGCGCTTTCGGGGACTAGCGGGAAAATTAAACCCAATGAGCAGTTCTTC. Encoded protein: CASSEALSGTSGKIKPNEQFF.

The chain couples TRBV29-1 to TRBJ1-5; tentative D call: TRBD1 (5 bases). V lost 0 bases, J lost 2 bases, and 17 bases lay in between. The germline V gene encodes CDR1 SQVTM and CDR2 ANQGSEA. CDR3 length: 17 amino acids. CDR3 sequence reads: CSVEEAGHPSGNQPQHF. In DNA form, the CDR3 reads TGCAGCGTTGAAGAAGCCGGACACCCCAGCGGCAATCAGCCCCAGCATTTT.

The chain carries TRBV24-1 and TRBJ2-5, with D tentatively TRBD2 (6 bases). Deletions cut 4 bases from V and 4 bases from J, with 15 bases between. Germline V gene sequence: CDR1 KGHDR, CDR2 SFDVKD. This CDR3 has 15 amino acids. CDR3: CATSEGGTGGETQYF. DNA of the CDR3: TGTGCCACCAGTGAGGGCGGGACCGGCGGAGAGACCCAGTACTTC.

This clone appeared once. This chain links TRBV5-1 with TRBJ1-2, with 8 bases fitting TRBD1. V shed 4 bases, J shed 8 bases, and the junction held 10 bases outside the gene matches. The CDR3 runs to 14 residues. Per the germline V gene, CDR1 is SGHRS and CDR2 is YFSETQ. This CDR3 reads CASSAGQGMEGYTF. The CDR3 DNA is TGCGCCAGCAGCGCAGGACAGGGTATGGAAGGCTACACCTTC.

A word on this clone: Other DNA sequences within the sample encode an identical CDR3. The gene calls are TRBV3-1 (or the pseudogene TRBV3-2) and TRBJ2-7; 11 nucleotides agree with TRBD2. Germline CDR1 and CDR2: LGHDT and YNNKEL (reference sequence). CDR3 length: 15 amino acids. Trimming took 3 bases from V and 0 from J; bases not matched to a gene: 1. For the CDR3, the DNA is TGTGCCAGCAGCCAGGGGACTAGCGGCTCCTACGAGCAGTACTTC. This encodes CASSQGTSGSYEQYF.

This chain connects TRBV19 to TRBJ2-7, with 7 bases lining up with TRBD1. Germline loops: CDR1 LNHDA, CDR2 SQIVND (reference sequence). The CDR3 is 15 amino acids. Trimming removed 6 bases from V and 6 bases from J; junction bases left unmatched: 14. CDR3 bases: TGTGCCAGTAGCCGACGCTGGGACAGCCTAGCCGAGCAGTACTTC. Its translation is CASSRRWDSLAEQYF.

The V call is TRBV19, the J call TRBJ2-7, with a weak D call TRBD1 (6 bases). V was shortened by 6 bases and J by 3 bases, with 15 bases between the two germline ends. The CDR3 length is 14 residues. The germline CDR1 and CDR2 sequences are LNHDA and SQIVND (reference sequence). The CDR3 reads CASRKTGTDYEQYF. CDR3 DNA sequence: TGTGCCAGTAGAAAGACAGGTACGGACTACGAGCAGTACTTC.

This clone was seen just once. V and J are TRBV15 and TRBJ2-4; weak D call: TRBD1 (6 bases). CDR3 length: 15 amino acids. Per germline, CDR1 LNHNV and CDR2 YYDKDF (reference sequence). V was cut by 0 bases and J by 7 bases, with 13 bases left in between. In DNA form, the CDR3 reads TGTGCCACCAGCAGAGATACACAGGGACCTAACATTCAGTACTTC. This encodes CATSRDTQGPNIQYF.

The J gene is TRBJ1-2, the V gene TRBV11-2, with 8 bases identical to TRBD1. This CDR3 has 14 amino acids. Germline CDR1 and CDR2: SGHAT and FQNNGV. With 5 bases clipped from V and 7 bases from J, the junction kept 9 bases outside the gene matches. The CDR3: CASSTPRTGGGYTF. The DNA of the CDR3 is TGTGCCAGCAGCACTCCCCGCACAGGGGGTGGCTACACCTTC. Full variable domain (remainder filled in from reference TRBV11-2 and TRBJ1-2): EAGVAQSPRYKIIEKRQSVAFWCNPISGHATLYWYQQILGQGPKLLIQFQNNGVVDDSQLPKDRFSAERLKGVDSTLKIQPAKLEDSAVYLCASSTPRTGGGYTFGSGTRLTVV.

This sequence joins TRBV13 and TRBJ2-7; 9 bases match TRBD2. Germline trimming cut 6 bases from V and 4 bases from J; bases unmatched to any gene: 7. Germline V lookup: CDR1 PRHDT, CDR2 FYEKMQ (reference sequence). The CDR3 totals 14 residues. The DNA for the CDR3 is TGTGCCAGCAGTCTAGCGGGGATCGCATACGAGCAGTACTTC. This encodes CASSLAGIAYEQYF.

The DNA of the CDR3 is TGTGCCAGCAGTTCCCCGACGGGGGGGGCCAACGAGCAGTACTTC. Translated, it gives CASSSPTGGANEQYF. V and J are TRBV28 and TRBJ2-7; TRBD2 agrees at 8 bases. The V segment lost 4 bases and the J segment 5 bases; nucleotides outside the gene matches: 10. This CDR3 spans 15 amino acids. Germline CDR1 and CDR2: MDHEN and SYDVKM.

This clone was observed a handful of times. The V call is TRBV5-1, the J call TRBJ1-3; D is undetermined. The CDR3 runs 16 residues. Germline CDR1 and CDR2: SGHRS and YFSETQ. V was shortened by 1 base and J by 0 bases, with 11 bases between the two germline ends. CDR3 sequence reads: CASSLISIFSGNTIYF. CDR3 nucleotides: TGCGCCAGCAGCTTGATTAGCATTTTCTCTGGAAACACCATATATTTT.

The chain combines TRBV5-4 with TRBJ1-1; D not certain. The V end lost 4 bases, the J end lost 4 bases, and 14 bases lay between the germline ends. This CDR3 has 14 amino acids. In germline, CDR1 is SGHNT, CDR2 YYREEE (reference sequence). In nucleotides, the CDR3 is TGTGCCAGCAGCGTAGCTCTTGCGAGCACTGAAGCTTTCTTT. This codes for CASSVALASTEAFF.

This chain joins TRBV2 and TRBJ1-2; 9 bases are shared with TRBD1. CDR3 size: 13 residues. Germline assignment: CDR1 SNHLY and CDR2 FYNNEI. Unmatched junction bases numbered 5, after V lost 5 bases and J lost 7 bases. The CDR3 loop is CASSPQGASGYTF. The CDR3 DNA follows: TGTGCCAGCAGTCCACAGGGGGCGTCTGGCTACACCTTC. The full variable domain, in which reference TRBV2 and TRBJ1-2 provide the parts outside the CDR3, is EPEVTQTPSHQVTQMGQEVILRCVPISNHLYFYWYRQILGQKVEFLVSFYNNEISEKSEIFDDQFSVERPDGSNFTLKIRSTKLEDSAMYFCASSPQGASGYTFGSGTRLTVV.

This clone came up once. This chain connects TRBV5-4 to TRBJ1-2; 8 nucleotides match TRBD1. Trimming at V came to 5 bases and at J to 8 bases, leaving 8 bases not matched to a gene. The CDR3 is 13 amino acids. The germline V gene has CDR1 SGHNT and CDR2 YYREEE (reference sequence). CDR3 DNA sequence: TGTGCCAGCAGTTTTGGACAGGGTAGCGGCTACACCTTC. This codes for CASSFGQGSGYTF. Based on the CDR3 plus reference TRBV5-4 and TRBJ1-2, the full variable domain is ETGVTQSPTHLIKTRGQQVTLRCSSQSGHNTVSWYQQALGQGPQFIFQYYREEENGRGNFPPRFSGLQFPNYSSELNVNALELDDSALYLCASSFGQGSGYTFGSGTRLTVV.